A selection of T cell receptor beta chains follows, all from one sample in a study of blood T cell repertoires in COVID-19. TCRdb's copy holds only in-frame clones and misses some; the assay was immunoSEQ multiplex PCR. This table has 300,000 to 400,000 clones, approximately 90% appearing once. The sequencing input was peripheral blood. These receptors all stem from a woman aged 45 to 65 with active or convalescent COVID-19. Each CDR3 is given with its conserved first and last residue. The order of the fields is clone size, J gene, V gene, D gene, CDR3 protein, CDR3 DNA. A D gene is named only where the DNA matches it firmly. Not every row has a clone size; where given, it reads once, few, many or a size class.

abundance: .; j_gene: TRBJ2-1; v_gene: TRBV7-6; d_gene: .; CDR3aa: CASRRGGGFGDEQFF; CDR3nt: TGTGCCAGCAGGCGTGGTGGAGGGTTCGGTGATGAGCAGTTCTTC
abundance: .; j_gene: TRBJ1-5; v_gene: TRBV21-1; d_gene: .; CDR3aa: CASSTYDRARNQPQHF; CDR3nt: TGTGCCAGCAGCACCTACGACAGGGCTCGCAATCAGCCCCAGCATTTT
abundance: once; j_gene: TRBJ2-1; v_gene: TRBV7-9; d_gene: .; CDR3aa: CASSLPRRGGVNEQFF; CDR3nt: TGTGCCAGCAGCTTACCCCGCAGGGGAGGGGTAAATGAGCAGTTCTTC
abundance: .; j_gene: TRBJ1-1; v_gene: TRBV6-5; d_gene: TRBD1; CDR3aa: CASRPGQGPPEAFF; CDR3nt: TGTGCCAGCAGACCGGGACAGGGCCCCCCTGAAGCTTTCTTT
abundance: .; j_gene: TRBJ2-7; v_gene: TRBV7-9; d_gene: TRBD1; CDR3aa: CASSPRTGTGSYEQYF; CDR3nt: TGTGCCAGCAGCCCAAGGACCGGGACAGGGTCCTACGAGCAGTACTTC
abundance: once; j_gene: TRBJ2-2; v_gene: TRBV27; d_gene: TRBD2; CDR3aa: CASSNLPGLVNTGELFF; CDR3nt: TGTGCCAGCAGTAACCTACCGGGACTAGTAAACACCGGGGAGCTGTTTTTT
abundance: .; j_gene: TRBJ2-2; v_gene: TRBV2; d_gene: .; CDR3aa: CAAGKAGNTGELFF; CDR3nt: TGTGCCGCCGGAAAGGCGGGGAACACCGGGGAGCTGTTTTTT
abundance: .; j_gene: TRBJ1-4; v_gene: TRBV9; d_gene: .; CDR3aa: CASSVQGGSNEKLFF; CDR3nt: TGTGCCAGCAGCGTGCAAGGAGGGAGTAATGAAAAACTGTTTTTT
abundance: .; j_gene: TRBJ2-7; v_gene: TRBV11-2; d_gene: TRBD1; CDR3aa: CASSLDQGALSYEQYF; CDR3nt: TGTGCCAGCAGCTTAGATCAGGGGGCTCTCTCCTACGAGCAGTACTTC
abundance: .; j_gene: TRBJ1-1; v_gene: TRBV6-5; d_gene: TRBD1; CDR3aa: CASSYSGGVVNTEAFF; CDR3nt: TGTGCCAGCAGTTACTCAGGGGGCGTCGTAAACACTGAAGCTTTCTTT
abundance: .; j_gene: TRBJ1-2; v_gene: TRBV27; d_gene: TRBD1; CDR3aa: CATSTGAPGGYTF; CDR3nt: TGTGCCACCTCGACAGGGGCCCCGGGTGGCTACACCTTC